Shown below are 6 T cell receptor beta chains from a single sample sequenced in a study of blood T cell repertoires in COVID-19. The repertoire was sequenced with immunoSEQ multiplex PCR; TCRdb's copy has only in-frame clones and lacks some. Of approximately 210,000 clones listed, around 81% are singletons. Sequencing input: PBMCs or T cells enriched from blood (not recorded which). Receptor source: a man aged 25 to 40 with acute COVID-19.

The chain is built from TRBV5-1 and TRBJ2-2, with D perhaps TRBD2 (5 bases). CDR1 is SGHRS and CDR2 is YFSETQ in the germline V gene. V was shortened by 0 bases and J by 0 bases, with 6 bases between the two germline ends. CDR3 length: 15 residues. The CDR3, as DNA: TGCGCCAGCAGCTTGGACGGGACGAACACCGGGGAGCTGTTTTTT. Its translation: CASSLDGTNTGELFF.

This clone was counted a few times. This chain links TRBV27 with TRBJ1-5; no reliable D call. V lost 2 bases and J 11 bases, leaving 16 bases between the germline ends. The CDR3 contains 14 residues. CDR1 MNHEY and CDR2 SMNVEV come from the germline V gene (reference sequence). CDR3 DNA sequence: TGTGCCAGCAGTTTAGTGGCAGCCGGCGGGGCCCAGCATTTT. Translation gives CASSLVAAGGAQHF.

This chain connects TRBV28 to TRBJ1-1; no clear D. V lost 3 bases and J lost 5, with 19 bases in between. CDR1 and CDR2 (germline): MDHEN, SYDVKM. The CDR3 covers 16 residues. CDR3 protein: CASSLPPPGVGTEAFF. In DNA, the CDR3 is TGTGCCAGCAGTTTGCCCCCCCCAGGCGTTGGAACTGAAGCTTTCTTT.

In its sample, this clone was seen once. V is TRBV5-4 and J is TRBJ2-2; 8 bases fit TRBD2. V shed 0 bases and J 4 bases; nucleotides not matched to a gene: 8. Per the germline V gene, CDR1 is SGHNT and CDR2 is YYREEE (reference sequence). This CDR3 is 17 amino acids long. CDR3 in amino acids: CASSLEPSGGVTGELFF. The CDR3 region has the DNA TGTGCCAGCAGCTTGGAGCCCAGCGGGGGAGTCACCGGGGAGCTGTTTTTT.

There are a few counts of this clone. This sequence joins TRBV4-1 and TRBJ2-7; 8 nucleotides align to TRBD1. CDR3 length: 14 residues. From germline, CDR1 is MGHRA and CDR2 YSYEKL. Trimming removed 0 bases from V and 2 bases from J; junction bases left unmatched: 0. CDR3 nucleotide sequence: TGCGCCAGCAGCCAAGACAGGGGGCCCTACGAGCAGTACTTC. This gives the protein CASSQDRGPYEQYF.

The sample holds one count of this clone. The CDR3 nucleotides are TGTGCCAGCAGTCTACTGGGAGCAACTAATGAAAAACTGTTTTTT. This translates into CASSLLGATNEKLFF. The chain combines TRBV6-6 with TRBJ1-4; D is ambiguous. This CDR3 contains 15 residues. With 5 bases removed from V and 0 bases from J, the gap between germline ends came to 10 bases. The V gene's germline CDR1 is MNHNY and CDR2 SVGAGI (reference sequence).